These 2 T cell receptor beta chains came from one sample sequenced in a study of blood T cells in healthy people across ages (dated by TCRdb to the mid-2010s). The library was made by 5' RACE. Reads for this sample came from an Illumina HiSeq 2500. A second roughly 7 to 12 cycle PCR used a sample-barcoded 5' primer and a J-beta primer mix. TCRdb reworked the public reads: Q25 trimming with fastp, MiXCR clone assembly, productive beta chains retained. A single entry per CDR3 protein holds the most common genes and DNA from its merged rows. This sample gives about 690,000 distinct CDR3 sequences in total; around 43% of them show up just once. The top ten hold around 30% of the sample. Sequenced material: blood. The receptors come from an older man in good health.

The rearrangement joins TRBV3-1 to TRBJ2-7; D is ambiguous. The better agreement between TRBJ2-5 and the DNA end casts doubt on the J call. Germline V gives CDR1 LGHDT, CDR2 YNNKEL (reference sequence). The CDR3 contains 13 residues. The CDR3 nucleotides read TGTGCCAGCAGCCAGAGTTCTGGCGAGACCCAGTACTTC. It yields the protein CASSQSSGETQYF.

The chain joins TRBV5-1 to TRBJ2-1; 11 bases agree with TRBD1. Germline CDR1 SGHRS, CDR2 YFSETQ. This CDR3 region has 14 residues. The ends lost 7 bases at V and 5 bases at J; junction bases unmatched: 5. The CDR3 spells CASQDRGRNNEQFF. CDR3 sequence (DNA): TGCGCCAGCCAGGACAGGGGGCGCAACAATGAGCAGTTCTTC.